Sequencing of this T cell receptor (beta chain) was carried out in a study of blood T cells in healthy people across ages. The germline gives CDR1 SGHVS, CDR2 FQNEAQ. V shed 0 bases and J shed 5 bases, with 8 bases lying between them. This CDR3 comprises 14 residues. Study observations and caveats: PBMC samples, being unsorted, prevented any conclusive comparison of naive and antigen-experienced cells.

Primers used in a second PCR of about 7 to 12 cycles were a sample-barcoded 5' primer and a J-beta primer mix. Each cDNA was tagged by a template-switch adaptor containing 12 random nucleotides. TCRdb itself ran the 5' RACE reads through MiXCR, one entry per CDR3 protein. Of 500,000 to 650,000 distinct CDR3 sequences listed, around 27% were seen once; the top ten hold approximately 3.6%. This clonotype was counted a few times. What it binds is not known. In addition, the sample was reused for a study of T cells of mothers and their children. From that report: Reads obtained per mother exceeded 9 million TCR beta CDR3 reads, with some 3 million obtained per child.

Input material: blood. The sequence derives from a boy between 2 and 10 years old in good health. The chain employs TRBV7-8 and TRBJ1-5, with D possibly matching TRBD1 (6 bases). The CDR3 spells CASSLAGADQPQHF. CDR3 in DNA: TGTGCCAGCAGCTTAGCGGGGGCGGATCAGCCCCAGCATTTT.